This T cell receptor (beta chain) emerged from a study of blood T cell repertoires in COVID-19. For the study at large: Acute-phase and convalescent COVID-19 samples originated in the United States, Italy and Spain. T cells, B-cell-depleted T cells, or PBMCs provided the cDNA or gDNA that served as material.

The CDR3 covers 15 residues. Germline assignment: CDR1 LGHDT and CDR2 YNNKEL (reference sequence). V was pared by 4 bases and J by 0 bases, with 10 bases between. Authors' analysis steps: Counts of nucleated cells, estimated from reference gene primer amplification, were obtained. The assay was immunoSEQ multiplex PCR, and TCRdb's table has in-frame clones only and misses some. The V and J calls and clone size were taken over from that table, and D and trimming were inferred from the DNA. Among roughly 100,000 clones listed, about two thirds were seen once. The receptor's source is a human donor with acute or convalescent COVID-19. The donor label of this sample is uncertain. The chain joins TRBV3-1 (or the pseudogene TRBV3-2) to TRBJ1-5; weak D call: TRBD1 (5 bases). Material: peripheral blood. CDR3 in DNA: TGTGCCAGCAGCCGAGGCAGGGATAGCAATCAGCCCCAGCATTTT. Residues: CASSRGRDSNQPQHF.